This is a list of T cell receptor beta chains from one sample in a study of blood T cell repertoires in COVID-19. Assay used: immunoSEQ multiplex PCR; TCRdb lists only in-frame clones, some missing. The sample lists about 200,000 clones, 70% to 85% occurring once. The specimen sequenced was peripheral blood. The origin of the receptors is a man aged 50-60 years with active or convalescent COVID-19. CDR3s include the opening cysteine and the closing phenylalanine or tryptophan. Clone size, where shown, is once, few, many, or a class for clones that have expanded.

size	length	V	J	CDR3
NA	13	TRBV7-2	TRBJ1-2	CASSGQGGGSYTF
NA	15	TRBV27	TRBJ1-2	CASSFMRGGNYGYTF
NA	14	TRBV27	TRBJ1-2	CASSPRGRGNGYTF
once	15	TRBV5-4	TRBJ2-3	CASRPLTSSTDTQYF
NA	16	TRBV2	TRBJ1-5	CASSTYPWSFNQPQHF
NA	16	TRBV3-1/TRBV3-2	TRBJ2-1	CASSPGLAGGPVGQFF
NA	17	TRBV28	TRBJ1-1	CASSFVQGYNGDTEAFF
NA	14	TRBV5-1	TRBJ1-2	CASSLATANYGYTF
NA	20	TRBV6-2/TRBV6-3	TRBJ2-3	CASSYPSSGTSGGTTDTQYF
once	15	TRBV4-1	TRBJ1-5	CASGRPGSSNQPQHF
NA	14	TRBV21-1	TRBJ1-2	CASSKGRVTYGYTF
few	14	TRBV9	TRBJ2-2	CASSVTRGTGELFF
NA	17	TRBV11-2	TRBJ2-5	CASSSGTSGRARETQYF
NA	19	TRBV7-3	TRBJ2-5	CASTKNRRWRGRNQETQYF
NA	13	TRBV5-6	TRBJ1-1	CASSLGPAGEAFF
NA	15	TRBV9	TRBJ1-1	CASSPFQTLGAEAFF
NA	14	TRBV5-4	TRBJ2-7	CASSSRTSRYEQYF
NA	13	TRBV28	TRBJ2-7	CASSSGVAYEQYF